These T cell receptor beta chains were read from a single sample in a study of neurological immune-mediated disorders. One entry per CDR3 protein, called by TCRdb with MiXCR from the 5' RACE reads. Of over 45,000 distinct CDR3 sequences in the sample, about 5.8% are singletons; the top ten hold over 1.2%. The sequenced sample was CD4+ T cells from blood. These receptors were collected from a young woman with multiple sclerosis. CDR3s include the opening cysteine and the closing phenylalanine or tryptophan. The D gene is left open where the match is weak. Clone size, where shown, is once, few, many, or a class for clones that have expanded.

abundance,v_gene,j_gene,d_gene,CDR3aa,CDR3nt
many,TRBV9,TRBJ2-3,TRBD2,CASSALAGLNTDTQYF,TGTGCCAGCAGCGCATTAGCGGGGCTTAACACAGATACGCAGTATTTT
-,TRBV11-2,TRBJ2-3,TRBD2,CASSSLLWRGEGRTDTQYF,TGTGCCAGCAGCTCACTACTTTGGCGGGGGGAAGGGCGCACAGATACGCAGTATTTT
many,TRBV25-1,TRBJ1-2,-,CASSEGGSYGYTF,TGTGCCAGCAGTGAAGGAGGGTCCTATGGCTACACCTTC
many,TRBV20-1,TRBJ1-2,TRBD1,CSARFRDRSSNYGYTF,TGCAGTGCTAGATTCCGGGACAGGTCGTCCAACTATGGCTACACCTTC
many,TRBV9,TRBJ1-1,-,CASSPTGQNTEAFF,TGTGCCAGCTCACCAACCGGACAGAACACTGAAGCTTTCTTT
many,TRBV7-3,TRBJ2-2,TRBD1,CASSLTGGPRAGELFF,TGTGCCAGCAGCTTGACAGGGGGCCCGAGAGCCGGGGAGCTGTTTTTT
many,TRBV5-6,TRBJ1-2,-,CATQTGRQSGYTF,TGTGCCACCCAAACCGGCAGGCAAAGCGGCTACACCTTC
many,TRBV7-9,TRBJ2-1,-,CASSLGLAYNEQFF,TGTGCCAGCAGCTTAGGTTTGGCTTACAATGAGCAGTTCTTC
many,TRBV28,TRBJ1-2,-,CASSSQGPSTNYGYTF,TGTGCCAGCAGTTCCCAGGGGCCAAGCACTAACTATGGCTACACCTTC
-,TRBV30,TRBJ1-5,-,CAWSPKGSYTNQPQHF,TGTGCCTGGAGTCCAAAAGGTAGTTATACAAATCAGCCCCAGCATTTT
many,TRBV25-1,TRBJ1-2,-,CASSELGSYGYTF,TGTGCCAGCAGTGAATTAGGCAGCTATGGCTACACCTTC
many,TRBV20-1,TRBJ2-5,TRBD2,CSAIDPTQPGAGGGETQYF,TGCAGTGCTATAGATCCCACTCAGCCCGGAGCGGGGGGAGGAGAGACCCAGTACTTC
few,TRBV7-9,TRBJ2-3,TRBD2,CASTANRGLALNTQYF,TGTGCCAGCACCGCAAACAGGGGACTAGCACTCAATACGCAGTATTTT
many,TRBV29-1,TRBJ1-1,-,CSVAGVTEAFF,TGCAGCGTAGCCGGCGTAACTGAAGCTTTCTTT
few,TRBV29-1,TRBJ1-2,-,CSVDVGGWGTF,TGCAGCGTTGACGTCGGCGGCTGGGGAACCTTC
many,TRBV7-2,TRBJ2-5,TRBD2,CASSLVGTSGRRYIIQETQYF,TGTGCCAGCAGCTTAGTAGGGACTAGCGGGCGGAGGTACATAATACAAGAGACCCAGTACTTC
few,TRBV20-1,TRBJ1-5,-,CSARPYLWQPQHF,TGCAGTGCTCGGCCCTACCTTTGGCAGCCCCAGCATTTT
many,TRBV5-6,TRBJ1-1,-,CASSFGPLAGTEAFF,TGTGCCAGCAGCTTCGGGCCCTTGGCGGGGACTGAAGCTTTCTTT
many,TRBV5-6,TRBJ1-2,TRBD1,CASSHVDRDWGYTF,TGTGCCAGCAGCCATGTGGACAGGGACTGGGGCTACACCTTC
many,TRBV20-1,TRBJ1-2,-,CSARTGAEGYTF,TGCAGTGCTAGGACAGGCGCAGAGGGCTACACCTTC
medium-sized,TRBV29-1,TRBJ1-2,-,CSIYDDRYGYTF,TGCAGCATCTACGACGACCGCTATGGCTACACCTTC
many,TRBV18,TRBJ2-1,-,CASSPQRAYNEQFF,TGTGCCAGCTCACCCCAGAGGGCCTACAATGAGCAGTTCTTC
many,TRBV12-3/TRBV12-4,TRBJ2-1,-,CASEPGGKTSEQFF,TGTGCCAGCGAACCGGGGGGCAAGACCAGTGAGCAGTTCTTC
many,TRBV7-2,TRBJ1-2,-,CASSLSDGYTF,TGTGCCAGCAGCTTATCCGATGGCTACACCTTC
many,TRBV5-1,TRBJ2-3,TRBD2,CASSQLAGGPDTQYF,TGCGCCAGCAGCCAACTAGCGGGGGGCCCAGATACGCAGTATTTT
many,TRBV7-9,TRBJ1-2,-,CASSFADRTNYGYTF,TGTGCCAGCAGCTTCGCCGACAGAACTAACTATGGCTACACCTTC
-,TRBV5-1,TRBJ2-5,-,CASSLAGGNYGETQYF,TGCGCCAGCAGCTTGGCCGGCGGGAACTACGGAGAGACCCAGTACTTC
many,TRBV14,TRBJ1-2,TRBD1,CASSQDRVRYGYTF,TGTGCCAGCAGCCAGGACAGGGTCCGCTATGGCTACACCTTC
-,TRBV18,TRBJ2-5,-,CASSPTGTGETQYF,TGTGCCAGCTCACCTACAGGAACGGGGGAGACCCAGTACTTC
many,TRBV5-6,TRBJ2-7,-,CASSRRASSYEQYF,TGTGCCAGCAGCCGTAGGGCCAGCTCCTACGAGCAGTACTTC
many,TRBV5-1,TRBJ2-7,-,CASSQTGPGSYEQYF,TGCGCCAGCAGCCAGACAGGACCGGGATCCTACGAGCAGTACTTC
few,TRBV5-5,TRBJ2-3,-,CASSLEGVLADTQYF,TGTGCCAGCAGCTTAGAGGGTGTTTTGGCAGATACGCAGTATTTT
-,TRBV20-1,TRBJ2-2,-,CSARDRKRTGELFF,TGCAGTGCTAGAGATAGGAAGCGGACCGGGGAGCTGTTTTTT
many,TRBV7-2,TRBJ1-2,-,CASSLGVGGYTF,TGTGCCAGCAGCCTAGGGGTGGGGGGCTACACCTTC
many,TRBV7-8,TRBJ1-5,TRBD1,CASSLPGTGNQPQHF,TGTGCCAGCAGCTTACCCGGGACAGGGAATCAGCCCCAGCATTTT
few,TRBV20-1,TRBJ2-5,-,CSARVTPKSETQYF,TGCAGTGCTAGAGTTACTCCGAAAAGCGAGACCCAGTACTTC
many,TRBV7-2,TRBJ2-5,TRBD2,CASSPRTSGSHETQYF,TGTGCCAGCAGCCCCAGGACTAGCGGGAGCCACGAGACCCAGTACTTC
many,TRBV14,TRBJ1-2,-,CASSQVDKYGYTF,TGTGCCAGCAGCCAAGTGGACAAGTATGGCTACACCTTC
many,TRBV20-1,TRBJ1-5,TRBD1,CSAATGTGGLNQPQHF,TGCAGTGCAGCTACTGGGACAGGGGGACTCAATCAGCCCCAGCATTTT
many,TRBV5-1,TRBJ2-1,TRBD1,CASSPGQGPYNEQFF,TGCGCCAGCAGCCCCGGACAGGGACCCTACAATGAGCAGTTCTTC
-,TRBV30,TRBJ1-1,TRBD1,CAWSVTGGARVSFF,TGTGCCTGGAGTGTAACAGGGGGCGCGAGAGTATCCTTCTTT
many,TRBV20-1,TRBJ2-4,-,CSARPTALSGEAKNIQYF,TGCAGTGCTAGACCGACGGCCCTAAGCGGCGAGGCCAAAAACATTCAGTACTTC
many,TRBV29-1,TRBJ1-2,-,CSVEAEEDNYGYTF,TGCAGCGTTGAAGCGGAGGAGGATAACTATGGCTACACCTTC
many,TRBV6-5,TRBJ1-4,-,CASGSSHREPNEKLFF,TGTGCCAGCGGGTCGAGCCACAGGGAACCTAATGAAAAACTGTTTTTT
many,TRBV4-2,TRBJ1-6,TRBD1,CASSHLGDRENSPLHF,TGTGCCAGCAGCCACCTCGGGGACAGAGAGAATTCACCCCTCCACTTT
many,TRBV20-1,TRBJ2-5,-,CSARDWRGSEETQYF,TGCAGTGCTAGAGATTGGCGGGGAAGCGAGGAGACCCAGTACTTC
many,TRBV7-2,TRBJ1-4,-,CASSLAPGVAEKLFF,TGTGCCAGCAGCTTAGCCCCAGGGGTGGCTGAAAAACTGTTTTTT
many,TRBV28,TRBJ2-4,TRBD1,CASSPDRGTAKNIQYF,TGTGCCAGCAGCCCGGACAGGGGGACGGCCAAAAACATTCAGTACTTC